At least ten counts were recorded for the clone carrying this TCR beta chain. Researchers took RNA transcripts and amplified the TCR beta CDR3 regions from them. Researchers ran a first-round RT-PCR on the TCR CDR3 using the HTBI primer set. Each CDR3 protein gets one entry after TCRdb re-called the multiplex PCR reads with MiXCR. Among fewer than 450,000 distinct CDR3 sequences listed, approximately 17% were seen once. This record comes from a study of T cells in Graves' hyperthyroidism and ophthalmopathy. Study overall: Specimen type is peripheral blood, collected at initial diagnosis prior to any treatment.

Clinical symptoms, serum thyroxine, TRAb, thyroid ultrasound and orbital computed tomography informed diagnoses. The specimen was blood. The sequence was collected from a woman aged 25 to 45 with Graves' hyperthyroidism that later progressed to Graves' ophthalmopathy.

The CDR3 DNA is TGTGCCAGCAGGACGAACCGGGACAGCTCCTACGAGCAGTACTTC. This codes for CASRTNRDSSYEQYF. The chain carries TRBV7-8 and TRBJ2-7; 7 positions match TRBD1. Losses at the gene ends were 6 bases for V and 0 bases for J; bases not matched to a gene: 8. The CDR3 length is 15 residues. The germline gives CDR1 SGHVS, CDR2 FQNEAQ.